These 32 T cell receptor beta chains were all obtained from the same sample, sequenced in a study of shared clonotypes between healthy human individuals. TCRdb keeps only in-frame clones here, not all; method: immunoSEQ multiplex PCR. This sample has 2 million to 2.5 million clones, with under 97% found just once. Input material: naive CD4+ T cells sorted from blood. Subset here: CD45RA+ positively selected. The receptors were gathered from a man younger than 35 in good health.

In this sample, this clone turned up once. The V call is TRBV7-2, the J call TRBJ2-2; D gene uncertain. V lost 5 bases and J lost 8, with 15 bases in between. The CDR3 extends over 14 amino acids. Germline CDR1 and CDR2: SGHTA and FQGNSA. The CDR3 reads CASSPAASFGELFF. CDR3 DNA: TGTGCCAGCAGCCCAGCCGCCAGCTTTGGGGAGCTGTTTTTT.

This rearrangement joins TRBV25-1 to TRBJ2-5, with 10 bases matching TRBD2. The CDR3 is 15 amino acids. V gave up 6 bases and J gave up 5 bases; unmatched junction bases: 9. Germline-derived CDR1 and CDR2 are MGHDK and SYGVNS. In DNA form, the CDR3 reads TGTGCCAGCAGATCACTAGCGGGGAGAGAGGAGACCCAGTACTTC. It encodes CASRSLAGREETQYF. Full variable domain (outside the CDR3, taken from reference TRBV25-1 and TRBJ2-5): EADIYQTPRYLVIGTGKKITLECSQTMGHDKMYWYQQDPGMELHLIHYSYGVNSTEKGDLSSESTVSRIRTEHFPLTLESARPSHTSQYLCASRSLAGREETQYFGPGTRLLVL.

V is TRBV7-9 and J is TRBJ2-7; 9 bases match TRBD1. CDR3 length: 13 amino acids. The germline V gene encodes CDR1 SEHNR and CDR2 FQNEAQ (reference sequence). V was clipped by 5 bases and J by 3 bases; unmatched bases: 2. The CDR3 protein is CASSRTGDYEQYF. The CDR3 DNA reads TGTGCCAGCAGCAGGACAGGGGACTACGAGCAGTACTTC. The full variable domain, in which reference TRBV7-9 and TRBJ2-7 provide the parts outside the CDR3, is DTGVSQNPRHKITKRGQNVTFRCDPISEHNRLYWYRQTLGQGPEFLTYFQNEAQLEKSRLLSDRFSAERPKGSFSTLEIQRTEQGDSAMYLCASSRTGDYEQYFGPGTRLTVT.

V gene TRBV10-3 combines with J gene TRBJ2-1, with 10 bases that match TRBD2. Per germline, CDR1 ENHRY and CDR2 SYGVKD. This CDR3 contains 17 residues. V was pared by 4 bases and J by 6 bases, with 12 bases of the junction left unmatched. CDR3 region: CAISGVTSGLSGNEQFF. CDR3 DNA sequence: TGTGCCATCAGTGGGGTGACTAGCGGGCTCTCTGGCAATGAGCAGTTCTTC.

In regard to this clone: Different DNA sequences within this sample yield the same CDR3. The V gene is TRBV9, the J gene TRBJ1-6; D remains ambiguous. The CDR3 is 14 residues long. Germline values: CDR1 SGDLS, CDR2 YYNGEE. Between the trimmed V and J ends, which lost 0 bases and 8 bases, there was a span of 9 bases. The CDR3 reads CASSVGPEYSPLHF. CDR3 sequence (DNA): TGTGCCAGCAGCGTAGGTCCAGAATATTCACCCCTCCACTTT. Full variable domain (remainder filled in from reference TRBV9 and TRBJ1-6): DSGVTQTPKHLITATGQRVTLRCSPRSGDLSVYWYQQSLDQGLQFLIQYYNGEERAKGNILERFSAQQFPDLHSELNLSSLELGDSALYFCASSVGPEYSPLHFGNGTRLTVT.

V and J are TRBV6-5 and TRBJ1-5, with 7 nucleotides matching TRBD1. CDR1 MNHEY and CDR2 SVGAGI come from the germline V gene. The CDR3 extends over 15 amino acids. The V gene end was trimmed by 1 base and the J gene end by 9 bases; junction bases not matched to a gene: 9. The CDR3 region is CASSYLTGPLWPQHF. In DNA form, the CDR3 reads TGTGCCAGCAGTTACTTGACAGGGCCCCTTTGGCCCCAGCATTTT.

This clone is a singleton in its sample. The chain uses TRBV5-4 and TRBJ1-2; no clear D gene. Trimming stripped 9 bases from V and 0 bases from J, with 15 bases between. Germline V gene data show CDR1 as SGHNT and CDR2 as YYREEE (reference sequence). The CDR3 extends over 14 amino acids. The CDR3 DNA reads TGTGCCACCCGCGAACCGCCCGCTAACTATGGCTACACCTTC. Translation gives CATREPPANYGYTF.

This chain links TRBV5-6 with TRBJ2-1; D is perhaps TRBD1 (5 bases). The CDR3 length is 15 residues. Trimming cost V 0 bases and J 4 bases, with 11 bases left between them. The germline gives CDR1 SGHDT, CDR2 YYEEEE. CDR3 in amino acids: CASSLGQTLYNEQFF. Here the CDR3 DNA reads TGTGCCAGCAGCTTGGGACAGACCTTATACAATGAGCAGTTCTTC.

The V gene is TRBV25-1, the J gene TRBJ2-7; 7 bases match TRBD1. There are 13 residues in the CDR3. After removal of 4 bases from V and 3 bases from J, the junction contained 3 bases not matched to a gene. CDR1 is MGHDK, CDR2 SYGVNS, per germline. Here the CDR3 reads CASSVTGVYEQYF. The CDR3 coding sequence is TGTGCCAGCAGTGTCACAGGGGTCTACGAGCAGTACTTC.

The CDR3 loop reads CAWSVIGGAFF. CDR3 nucleotide sequence: TGTGCCTGGAGTGTGATCGGGGGAGCTTTCTTT. The V and J genes are TRBV30 and TRBJ1-1; maybe TRBD1 (5 bases). This CDR3 has 11 amino acids. The ends were cut back, 0 bases at V and 10 bases at J, with 9 bases in the middle. Germline lookup yields CDR1 GTSNPN and CDR2 SVGIG (reference sequence). Full variable domain (rest looked up from reference TRBV30 and TRBJ1-1): SQTIHQWPATLVQPVGSPLSLECTVEGTSNPNLYWYRQAAGRGLQLLFYSVGIGQISSEVPQNLSASRPQDRQFILSSKKLLLSDSGFYLCAWSVIGGAFFGQGTRLTVV.

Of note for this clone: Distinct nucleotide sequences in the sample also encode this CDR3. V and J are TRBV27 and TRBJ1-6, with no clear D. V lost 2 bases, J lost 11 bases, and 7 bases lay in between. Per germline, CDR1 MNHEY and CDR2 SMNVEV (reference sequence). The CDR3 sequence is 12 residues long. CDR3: CASSLTGAPLHF. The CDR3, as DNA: TGTGCCAGCAGTTTAACGGGCGCACCCCTCCACTTT.

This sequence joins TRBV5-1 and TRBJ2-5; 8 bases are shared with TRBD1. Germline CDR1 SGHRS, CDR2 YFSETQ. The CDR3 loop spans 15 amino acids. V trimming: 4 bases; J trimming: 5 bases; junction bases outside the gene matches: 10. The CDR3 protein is CASSLDGQGLETQYF. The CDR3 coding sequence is TGCGCCAGCAGCCTGGATGGACAGGGCCTTGAGACCCAGTACTTC.

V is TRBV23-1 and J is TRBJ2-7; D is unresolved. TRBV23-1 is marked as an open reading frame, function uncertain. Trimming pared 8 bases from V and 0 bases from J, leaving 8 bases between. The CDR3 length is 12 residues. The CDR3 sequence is CASCLDSYEQYF. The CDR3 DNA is TGCGCCAGCTGCCTCGACTCCTACGAGCAGTACTTC.

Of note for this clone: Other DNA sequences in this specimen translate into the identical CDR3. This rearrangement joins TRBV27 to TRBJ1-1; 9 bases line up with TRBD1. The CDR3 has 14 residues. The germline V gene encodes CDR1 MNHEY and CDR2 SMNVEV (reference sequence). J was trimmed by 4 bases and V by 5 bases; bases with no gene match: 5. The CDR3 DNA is TGTGCCAGCAGTCCGGACAGGGGTGGCACTGAAGCTTTCTTT. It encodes CASSPDRGGTEAFF.

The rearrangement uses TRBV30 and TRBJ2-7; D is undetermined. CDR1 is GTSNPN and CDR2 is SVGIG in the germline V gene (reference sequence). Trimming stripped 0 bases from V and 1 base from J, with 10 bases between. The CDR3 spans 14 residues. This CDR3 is CAWSVKDVSYEQYF. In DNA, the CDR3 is TGTGCCTGGAGTGTAAAGGACGTATCCTACGAGCAGTACTTC.

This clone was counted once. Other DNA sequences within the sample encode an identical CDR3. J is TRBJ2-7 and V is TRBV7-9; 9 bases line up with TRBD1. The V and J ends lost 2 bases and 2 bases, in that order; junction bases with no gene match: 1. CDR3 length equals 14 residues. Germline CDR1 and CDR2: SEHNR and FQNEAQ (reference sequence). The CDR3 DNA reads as TGTGCCAGCAGCTTAAGGACAGGGGCCTACGAGCAGTACTTC. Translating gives CASSLRTGAYEQYF.

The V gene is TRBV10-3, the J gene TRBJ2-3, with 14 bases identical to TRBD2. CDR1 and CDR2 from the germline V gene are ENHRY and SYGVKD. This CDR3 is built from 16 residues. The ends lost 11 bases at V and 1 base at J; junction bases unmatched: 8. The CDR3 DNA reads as TGTGCCCCCTCCGGGACTAGCGGGGGCCGCACAGATACGCAGTATTTT. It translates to CAPSGTSGGRTDTQYF.

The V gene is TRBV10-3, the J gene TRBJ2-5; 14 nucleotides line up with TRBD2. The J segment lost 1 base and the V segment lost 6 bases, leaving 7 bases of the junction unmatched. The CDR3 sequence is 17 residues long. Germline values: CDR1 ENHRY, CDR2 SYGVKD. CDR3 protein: CAIRPGTSGGPQETQYF. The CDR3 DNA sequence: TGTGCCATCAGACCCGGGACTAGCGGGGGCCCCCAAGAGACCCAGTACTTC.

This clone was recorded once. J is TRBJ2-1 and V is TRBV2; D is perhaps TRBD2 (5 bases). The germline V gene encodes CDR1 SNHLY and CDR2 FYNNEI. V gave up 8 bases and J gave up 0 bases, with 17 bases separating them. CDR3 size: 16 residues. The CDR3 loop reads CASRWRILSSYNEQFF. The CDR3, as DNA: TGTGCCAGCCGATGGAGGATTCTAAGCTCCTACAATGAGCAGTTCTTC.

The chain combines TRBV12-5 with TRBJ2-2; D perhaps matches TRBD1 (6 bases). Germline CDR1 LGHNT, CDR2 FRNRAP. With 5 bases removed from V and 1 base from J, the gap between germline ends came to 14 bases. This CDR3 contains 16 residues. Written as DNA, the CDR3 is TGTGCTAGTGGTGGGAGACCAGGGGTGAACACCGGGGAGCTGTTTTTT. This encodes CASGGRPGVNTGELFF.

CDR3 residues: CASSNPGAYEQYF. CDR3 coding DNA: TGTGCCAGCAGTAACCCCGGAGCCTACGAGCAGTACTTC. The V call is TRBV6-6, the J call TRBJ2-7; D gene unclear. Germline V gene sequence: CDR1 MNHNY, CDR2 SVGAGI (reference sequence). The CDR3 runs 13 residues. Between the trimmed V and J ends, which lost 5 bases and 2 bases, there was a span of 10 bases.

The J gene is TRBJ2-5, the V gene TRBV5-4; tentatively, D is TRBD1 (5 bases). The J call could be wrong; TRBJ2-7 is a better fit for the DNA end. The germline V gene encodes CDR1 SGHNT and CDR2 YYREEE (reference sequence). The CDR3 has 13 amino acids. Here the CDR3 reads CASSRQGTYEQYF. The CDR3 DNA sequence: TGTGCCAGCAGCCGGCAGGGAACGTACGAGCAGTACTTC.

The CDR3 DNA reads as TGTGCCAGTAGTATTCGGACCGCAGTTCACGGGGAGCTGTTTTTT. It specifies CASSIRTAVHGELFF. V and J are TRBV19 and TRBJ2-2; D gene unclear. Germline V lookup: CDR1 LNHDA, CDR2 SQIVND (reference sequence). The CDR3 runs to 15 residues. Trimming took 3 bases from V and 7 from J, leaving 15 bases between them.

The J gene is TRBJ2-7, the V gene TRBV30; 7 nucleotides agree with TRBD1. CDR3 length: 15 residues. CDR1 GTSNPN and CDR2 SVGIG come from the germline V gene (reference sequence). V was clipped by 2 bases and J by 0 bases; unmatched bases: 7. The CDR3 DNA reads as TGTGCCTGGAGTCCCAGGGGGTGGAGCTCCTACGAGCAGTACTTC. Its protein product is CAWSPRGWSSYEQYF.

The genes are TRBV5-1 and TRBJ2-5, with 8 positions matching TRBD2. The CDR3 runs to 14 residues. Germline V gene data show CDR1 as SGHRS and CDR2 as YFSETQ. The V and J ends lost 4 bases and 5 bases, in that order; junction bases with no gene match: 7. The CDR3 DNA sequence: TGCGCCAGCAGCCAAAGCGGGAGCGGGGAGACCCAGTACTTC. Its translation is CASSQSGSGETQYF.

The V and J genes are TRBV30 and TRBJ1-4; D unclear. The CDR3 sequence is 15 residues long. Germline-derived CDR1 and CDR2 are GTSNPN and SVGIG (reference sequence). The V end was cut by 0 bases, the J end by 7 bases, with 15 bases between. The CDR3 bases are TGTGCCTGGAGTGTATCCAAGCAGTTAGGTGAAAAACTGTTTTTT. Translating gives CAWSVSKQLGEKLFF.

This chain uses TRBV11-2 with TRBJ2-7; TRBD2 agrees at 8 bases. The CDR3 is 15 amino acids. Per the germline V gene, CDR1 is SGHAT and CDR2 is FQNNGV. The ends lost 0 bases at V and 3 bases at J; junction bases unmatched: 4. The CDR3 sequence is CASSLDGGGIYEQYF. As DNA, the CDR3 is TGTGCCAGCAGCTTAGACGGCGGGGGGATCTACGAGCAGTACTTC.

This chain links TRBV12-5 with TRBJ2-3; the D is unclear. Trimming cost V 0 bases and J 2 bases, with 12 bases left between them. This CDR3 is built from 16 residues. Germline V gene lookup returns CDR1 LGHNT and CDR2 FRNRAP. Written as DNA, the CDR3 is TGTGCTAGTGGTTTGGTCGTCGCGGCCAACACAGATACGCAGTATTTT. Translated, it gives CASGLVVAANTDTQYF.

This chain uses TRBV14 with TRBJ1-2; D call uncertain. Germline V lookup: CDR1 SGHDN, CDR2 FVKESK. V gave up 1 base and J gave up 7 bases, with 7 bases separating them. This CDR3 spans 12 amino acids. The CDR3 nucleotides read TGTGCCAGCAGCCAAGCGAAAACTGGCTACACCTTC. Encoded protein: CASSQAKTGYTF.

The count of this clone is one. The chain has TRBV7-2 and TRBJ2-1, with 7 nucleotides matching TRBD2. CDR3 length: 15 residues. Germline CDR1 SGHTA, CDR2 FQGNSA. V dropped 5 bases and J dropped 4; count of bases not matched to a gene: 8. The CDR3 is CASSPGGAGYNEQFF. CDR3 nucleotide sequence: TGTGCCAGCAGCCCCGGTGGAGCGGGGTACAATGAGCAGTTCTTC.

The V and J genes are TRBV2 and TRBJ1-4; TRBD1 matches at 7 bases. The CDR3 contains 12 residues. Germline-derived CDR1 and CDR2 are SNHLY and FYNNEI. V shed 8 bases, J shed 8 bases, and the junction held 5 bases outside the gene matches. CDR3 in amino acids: CASHRDSEKLFF. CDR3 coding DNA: TGTGCCAGCCACCGGGACAGCGAAAAACTGTTTTTT.

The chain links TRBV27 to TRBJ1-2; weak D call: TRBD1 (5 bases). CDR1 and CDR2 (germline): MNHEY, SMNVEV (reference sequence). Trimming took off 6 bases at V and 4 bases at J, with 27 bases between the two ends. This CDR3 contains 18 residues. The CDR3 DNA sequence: TGTGCCAGCAGCTCCTCGGGTATGATTTGGGGGAGGACCTATGGCTACACCTTC. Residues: CASSSSGMIWGRTYGYTF.